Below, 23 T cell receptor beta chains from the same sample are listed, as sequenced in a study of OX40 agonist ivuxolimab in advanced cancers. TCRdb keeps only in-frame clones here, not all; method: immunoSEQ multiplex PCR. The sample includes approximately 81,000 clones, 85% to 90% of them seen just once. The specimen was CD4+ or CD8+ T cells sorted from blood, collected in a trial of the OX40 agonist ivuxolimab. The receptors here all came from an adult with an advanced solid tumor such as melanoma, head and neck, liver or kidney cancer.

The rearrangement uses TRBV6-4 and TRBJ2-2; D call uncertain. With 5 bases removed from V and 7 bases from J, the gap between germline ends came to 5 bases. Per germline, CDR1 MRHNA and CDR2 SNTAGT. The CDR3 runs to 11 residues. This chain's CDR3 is CASSSGGELFF. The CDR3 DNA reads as TGTGCCAGCAGTTCGGGCGGGGAGCTGTTTTTT.

CDR3 sequence (DNA): TGTGCCAGCAGCCGAAGACAGGGTTTAGTGAAAGATACGCAGTATTTT. It encodes CASSRRQGLVKDTQYF. The chain links TRBV7-6 to TRBJ2-3, with 7 positions matching TRBD1. After removal of 5 bases from V and 5 bases from J, the junction contained 13 bases not matched to a gene. Per the germline V gene, CDR1 is SGHVS and CDR2 is FNYEAQ. The CDR3 has 16 residues.

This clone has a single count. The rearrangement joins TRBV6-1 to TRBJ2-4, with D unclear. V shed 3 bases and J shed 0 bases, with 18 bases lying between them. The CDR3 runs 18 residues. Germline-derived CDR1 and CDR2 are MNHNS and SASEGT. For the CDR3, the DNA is TGTGCCAGCAGTGATACTTTCGGAGCACCCGTAGCCAAAAACATTCAGTACTTC. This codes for CASSDTFGAPVAKNIQYF.

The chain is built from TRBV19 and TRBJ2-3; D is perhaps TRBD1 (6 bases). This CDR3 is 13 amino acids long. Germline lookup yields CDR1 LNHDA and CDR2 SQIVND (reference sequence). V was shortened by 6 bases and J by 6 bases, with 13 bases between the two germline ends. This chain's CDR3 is CASSQGHRDTQYF. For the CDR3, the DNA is TGTGCCAGTAGCCAGGGACACCGGGATACGCAGTATTTT.

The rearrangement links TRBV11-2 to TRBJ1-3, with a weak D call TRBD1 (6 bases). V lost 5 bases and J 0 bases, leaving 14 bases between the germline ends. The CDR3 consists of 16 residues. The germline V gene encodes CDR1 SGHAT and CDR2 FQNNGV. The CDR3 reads CASSPPGQLSGNTIYF. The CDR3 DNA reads TGTGCCAGCAGCCCGCCGGGACAACTCTCTGGAAACACCATATATTTT.

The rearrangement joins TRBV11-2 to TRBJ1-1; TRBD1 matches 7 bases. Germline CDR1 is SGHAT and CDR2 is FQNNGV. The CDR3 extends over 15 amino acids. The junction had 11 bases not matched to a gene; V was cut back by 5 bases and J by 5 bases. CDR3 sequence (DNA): TGTGCCAGCAGCCTACTCAGGGGGGTCAAAACTGAAGCTTTCTTT. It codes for CASSLLRGVKTEAFF.

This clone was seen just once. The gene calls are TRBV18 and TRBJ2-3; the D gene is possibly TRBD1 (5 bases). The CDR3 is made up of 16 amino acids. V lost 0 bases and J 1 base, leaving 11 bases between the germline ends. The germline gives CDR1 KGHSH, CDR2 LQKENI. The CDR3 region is CASSPPTAEGTDTQYF. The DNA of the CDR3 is TGTGCCAGCTCACCACCGACAGCCGAGGGCACAGATACGCAGTATTTT. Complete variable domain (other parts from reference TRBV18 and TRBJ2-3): NAGVMQNPRHLVRRRGQEARLRCSPMKGHSHVYWYRQLPEEGLKFMVYLQKENIIDESGMPKERFSAEFPKEGPSILRIQQVVRGDSAAYFCASSPPTAEGTDTQYFGPGTRLTVL.

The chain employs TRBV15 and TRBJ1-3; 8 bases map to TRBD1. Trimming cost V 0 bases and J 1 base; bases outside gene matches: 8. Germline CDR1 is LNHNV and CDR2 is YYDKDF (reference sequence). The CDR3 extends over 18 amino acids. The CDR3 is CATSRDRTGIRSGNTIYF. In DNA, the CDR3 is TGTGCCACCAGCAGAGATCGGACAGGGATTAGATCTGGAAACACCATATATTTT.

For the CDR3, the DNA is TGTGCCAGCAGCCTCGGGACAGCCTACGAGCAGTACTTC. This codes for CASSLGTAYEQYF. The V call is TRBV7-9, the J call TRBJ2-7; the match to TRBD1 covers 7 bases. Per germline, CDR1 SEHNR and CDR2 FQNEAQ (reference sequence). With 5 bases clipped from V and 2 bases from J, the junction kept 3 bases outside the gene matches. The CDR3 is 13 residues long.

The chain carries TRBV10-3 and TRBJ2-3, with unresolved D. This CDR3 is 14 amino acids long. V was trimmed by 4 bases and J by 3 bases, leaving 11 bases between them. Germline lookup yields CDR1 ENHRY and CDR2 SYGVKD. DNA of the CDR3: TGTGCCATCAGTGGAGTAAGTCGTACAGATACGCAGTATTTT. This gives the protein CAISGVSRTDTQYF.

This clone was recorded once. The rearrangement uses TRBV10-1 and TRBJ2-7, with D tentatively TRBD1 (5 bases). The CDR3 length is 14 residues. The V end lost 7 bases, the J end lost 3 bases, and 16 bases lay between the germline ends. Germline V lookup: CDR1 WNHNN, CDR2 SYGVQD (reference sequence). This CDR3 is CASTRQFSVYEQYF. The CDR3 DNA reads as TGCGCCAGCACCAGACAGTTCTCCGTCTACGAGCAGTACTTC.

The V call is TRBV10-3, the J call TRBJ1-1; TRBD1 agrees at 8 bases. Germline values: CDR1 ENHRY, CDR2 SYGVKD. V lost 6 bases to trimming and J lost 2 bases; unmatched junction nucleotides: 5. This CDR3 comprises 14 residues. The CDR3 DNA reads TGTGCCATCAGCCCCGGGACAGGCAACACTGAAGCTTTCTTT. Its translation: CAISPGTGNTEAFF.

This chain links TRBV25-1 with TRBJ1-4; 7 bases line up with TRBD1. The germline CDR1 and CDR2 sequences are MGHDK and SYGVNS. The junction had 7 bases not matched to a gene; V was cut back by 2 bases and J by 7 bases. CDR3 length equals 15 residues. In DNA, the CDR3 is TGTGCCAGCAGTGAACCTACAGGGGAGGGTGAAAAACTGTTTTTT. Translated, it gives CASSEPTGEGEKLFF.

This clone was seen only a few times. The DNA of the CDR3 is TGTGCCAGCAGCTCGACCCCGGGACAGGTGAATGAAAAACTGTTTTTT. Translation: CASSSTPGQVNEKLFF. The chain combines TRBV5-5 with TRBJ1-4, with TRBD1 matching over 8 bases. This CDR3 has 16 residues. The germline CDR1 and CDR2 sequences are SGHKS and YYEKEE (reference sequence). With 3 bases clipped from V and 5 bases from J, the junction kept 9 bases outside the gene matches.

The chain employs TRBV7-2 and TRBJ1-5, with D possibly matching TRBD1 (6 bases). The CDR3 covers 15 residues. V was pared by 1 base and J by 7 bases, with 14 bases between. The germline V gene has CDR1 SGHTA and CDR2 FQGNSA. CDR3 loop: CASSLDGGGRQPQHF. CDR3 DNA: TGTGCCAGCAGCTTAGATGGGGGGGGCCGGCAGCCCCAGCATTTT.

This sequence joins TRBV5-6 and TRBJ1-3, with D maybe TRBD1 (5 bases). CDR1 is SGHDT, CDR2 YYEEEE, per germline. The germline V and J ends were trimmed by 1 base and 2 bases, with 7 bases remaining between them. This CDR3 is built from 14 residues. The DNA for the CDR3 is TGTGCCAGCAGCTTGCAGGGAACTGGAAACACCATATATTTT. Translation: CASSLQGTGNTIYF.

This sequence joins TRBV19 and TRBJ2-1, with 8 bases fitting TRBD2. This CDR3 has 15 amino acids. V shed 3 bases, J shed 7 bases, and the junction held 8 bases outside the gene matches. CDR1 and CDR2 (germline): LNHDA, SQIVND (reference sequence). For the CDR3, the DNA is TGTGCCAGTAGTATGGGGCGGGAGGTTATGAATGAGCAGTTCTTC. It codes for CASSMGREVMNEQFF.

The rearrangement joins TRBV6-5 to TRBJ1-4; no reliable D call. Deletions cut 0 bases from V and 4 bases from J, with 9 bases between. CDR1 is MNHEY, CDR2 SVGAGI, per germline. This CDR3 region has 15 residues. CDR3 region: CASSYSEGFNEKLFF. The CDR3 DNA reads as TGTGCCAGCAGTTACTCGGAGGGTTTTAATGAAAAACTGTTTTTT.

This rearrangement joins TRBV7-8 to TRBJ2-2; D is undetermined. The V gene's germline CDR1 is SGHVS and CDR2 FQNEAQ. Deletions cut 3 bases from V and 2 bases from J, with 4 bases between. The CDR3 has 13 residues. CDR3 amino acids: CASSFPNTGELFF. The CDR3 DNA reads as TGTGCCAGCAGCTTCCCCAACACCGGGGAGCTGTTTTTT.

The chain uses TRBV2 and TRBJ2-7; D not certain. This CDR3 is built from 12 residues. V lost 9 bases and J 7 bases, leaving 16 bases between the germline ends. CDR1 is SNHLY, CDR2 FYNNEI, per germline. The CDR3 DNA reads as TGTGCCAGTTCTGCCACGGCGAGGGAGCAGTACTTC. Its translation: CASSATAREQYF.

The CDR3 DNA reads as TGTGCCAGCAGAACGACAGGAGATAATTCACCCCTCCACTTT. It translates to CASRTTGDNSPLHF. The rearrangement joins TRBV25-1 to TRBJ1-6; tentatively, D is TRBD1 (6 bases). The V gene's germline CDR1 is MGHDK and CDR2 SYGVNS. This CDR3 spans 14 amino acids. Deletions cut 6 bases from V and 5 bases from J, with 11 bases between.

The chain's CDR3 is CASSSADREQFF. CDR3 nucleotides: TGCGCCAGCAGCTCCGCCGATCGTGAGCAGTTCTTC. This chain uses TRBV5-1 with TRBJ2-1; no clear D gene. The CDR3 length is 12 residues. CDR1 SGHRS and CDR2 YFSETQ come from the germline V gene. V lost 3 bases to trimming and J lost 9 bases, with 10 bases between them.

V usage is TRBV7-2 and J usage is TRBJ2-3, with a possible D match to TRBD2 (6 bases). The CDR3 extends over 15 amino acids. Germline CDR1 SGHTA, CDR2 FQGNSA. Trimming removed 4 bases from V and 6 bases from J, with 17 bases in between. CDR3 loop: CASSSRPGSLDTQYF. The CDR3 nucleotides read TGTGCCAGCAGCTCTAGGCCCGGGAGTTTGGATACGCAGTATTTT.